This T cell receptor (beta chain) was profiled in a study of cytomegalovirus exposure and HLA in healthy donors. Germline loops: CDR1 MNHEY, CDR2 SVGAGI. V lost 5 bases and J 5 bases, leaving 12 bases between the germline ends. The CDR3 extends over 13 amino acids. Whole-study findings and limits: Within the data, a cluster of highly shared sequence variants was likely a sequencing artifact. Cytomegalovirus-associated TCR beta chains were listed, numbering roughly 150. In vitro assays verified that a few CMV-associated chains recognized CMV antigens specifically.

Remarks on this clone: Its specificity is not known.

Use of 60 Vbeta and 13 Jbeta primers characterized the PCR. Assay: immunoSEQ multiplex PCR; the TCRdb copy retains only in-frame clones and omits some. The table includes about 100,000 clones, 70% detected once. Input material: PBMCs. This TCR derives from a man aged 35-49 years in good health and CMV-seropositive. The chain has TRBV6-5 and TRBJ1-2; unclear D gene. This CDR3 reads CASSLNDGYGYTF. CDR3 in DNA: TGTGCCAGCAGTCTAAATGACGGGTATGGCTACACCTTC.